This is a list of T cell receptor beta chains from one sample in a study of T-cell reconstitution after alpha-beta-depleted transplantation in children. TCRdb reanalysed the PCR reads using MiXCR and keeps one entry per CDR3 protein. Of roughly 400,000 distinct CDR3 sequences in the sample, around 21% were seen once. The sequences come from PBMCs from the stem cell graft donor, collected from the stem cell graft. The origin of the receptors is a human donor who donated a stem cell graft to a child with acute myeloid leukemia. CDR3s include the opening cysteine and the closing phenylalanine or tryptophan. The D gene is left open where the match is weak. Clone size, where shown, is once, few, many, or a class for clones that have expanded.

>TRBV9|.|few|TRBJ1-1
CASSPPVGRTEAFF
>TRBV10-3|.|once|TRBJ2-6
CAISWGGDLMSSGANVLTF
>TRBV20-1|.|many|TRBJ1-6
CSANGGAWSPLHF
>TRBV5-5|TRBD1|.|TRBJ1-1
CASSAWDRPAFF
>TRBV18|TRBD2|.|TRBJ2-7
CASSPPGRAWEQYF
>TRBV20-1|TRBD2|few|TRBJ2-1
CSAPQRERYNEQFF
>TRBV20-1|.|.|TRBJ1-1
CSARPPTGDNTEAFF
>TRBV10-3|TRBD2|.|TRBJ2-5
CAISLAGGETQYF
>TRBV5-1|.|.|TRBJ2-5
CASSLDAKVHQETQYF
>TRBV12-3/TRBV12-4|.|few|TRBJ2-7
CASSLGVVGNWVQYF
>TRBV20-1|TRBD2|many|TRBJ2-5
CSASTSGRAVGQETQYF
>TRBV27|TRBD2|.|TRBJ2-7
CASRLGLAGGPYYEQYF
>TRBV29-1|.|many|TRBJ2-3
CSVEGSRGDTQYF
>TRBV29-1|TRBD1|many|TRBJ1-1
CSVEFASRRGGSEAFF
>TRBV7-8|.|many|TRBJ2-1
CASSIDRSNEQFF
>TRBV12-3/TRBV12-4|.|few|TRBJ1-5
CASSIDGFSNQPQHF
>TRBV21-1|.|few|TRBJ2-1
CASSKGPASSYNEQFF
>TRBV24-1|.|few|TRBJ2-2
CATEPANTGELFF
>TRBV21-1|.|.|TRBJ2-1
CASSKTGLGKGGNEQFF
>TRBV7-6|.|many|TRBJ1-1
CASSLEAGPVYTEAFF
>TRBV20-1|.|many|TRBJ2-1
CSAPRTVNEQFF
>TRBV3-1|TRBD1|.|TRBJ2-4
CASSQGQGSLMSPAKNIQYF
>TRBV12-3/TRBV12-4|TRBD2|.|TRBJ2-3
CASSTSSGSGTDTQYF
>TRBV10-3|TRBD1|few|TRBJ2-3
CAIGLDRDPDTQYF
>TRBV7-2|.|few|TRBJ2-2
CASSLPRWRTPTGELFF
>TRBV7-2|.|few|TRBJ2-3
CASSVRQFGDDTQYF
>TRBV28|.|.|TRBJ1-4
CASSPRTAGGLFF
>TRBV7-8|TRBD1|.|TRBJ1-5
CASSHRRQGGQPQHF
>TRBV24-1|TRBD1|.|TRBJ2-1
CATSDRNRGRWNEQFF
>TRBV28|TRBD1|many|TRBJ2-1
CAGQWTGYNEQFF
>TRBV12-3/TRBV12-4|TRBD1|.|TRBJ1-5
CASSTSDRAVGPQHF
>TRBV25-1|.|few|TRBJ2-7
CASSAGRSSYEQYF
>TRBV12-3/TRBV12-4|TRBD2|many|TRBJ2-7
CASSLFGLAGAIDEQYF
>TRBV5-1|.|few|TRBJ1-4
CASSPGGEGKLFF
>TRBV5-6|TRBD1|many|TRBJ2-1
CASSLSQGAYNEQFF
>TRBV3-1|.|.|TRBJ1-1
CASSQVGDGKFF
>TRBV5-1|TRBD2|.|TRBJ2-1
CASSSGGSGRLAYNEQFF
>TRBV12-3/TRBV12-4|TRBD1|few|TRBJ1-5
CASSPSGQGGHQPQHF
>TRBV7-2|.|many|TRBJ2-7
CASSLGTAYEQYF
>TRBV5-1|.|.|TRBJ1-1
CASSLGFRNTEAFF
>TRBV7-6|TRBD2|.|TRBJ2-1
CASSLGLATVALSEQFF
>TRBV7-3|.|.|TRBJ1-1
CASSPRPGTNTEAFF
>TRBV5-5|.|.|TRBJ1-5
CASSTAYSNQPQHF
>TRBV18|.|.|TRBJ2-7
CASSPGGSSYEQYF
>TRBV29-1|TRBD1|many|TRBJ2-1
CSAGQGYEQFF
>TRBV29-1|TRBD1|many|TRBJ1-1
CSVSLRQGRNTEAFF
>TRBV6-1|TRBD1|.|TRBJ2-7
CATKPGQGGYEQYF
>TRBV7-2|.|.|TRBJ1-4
CASSLTRHEKLFF
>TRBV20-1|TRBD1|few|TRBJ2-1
CSAYDRGTTYNEQFF
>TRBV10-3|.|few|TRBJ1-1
CAISGTDSTEAFF
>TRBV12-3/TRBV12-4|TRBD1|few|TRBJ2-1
CASHRGVTYNEQFF
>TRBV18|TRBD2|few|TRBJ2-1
CASSSSELAGGPGNEQFF
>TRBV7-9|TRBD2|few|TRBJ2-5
CASSWGLQPETQYF
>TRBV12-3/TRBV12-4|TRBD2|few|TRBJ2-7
CASSLEMSGLAFEQYF
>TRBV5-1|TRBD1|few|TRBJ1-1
CASSLRDRENTEAFF
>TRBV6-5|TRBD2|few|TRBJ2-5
CASSFGLAPQETQYF
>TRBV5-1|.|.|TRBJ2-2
CASSPGVSSGELFF
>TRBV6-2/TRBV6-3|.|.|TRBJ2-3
CASSYSARDFTDTQYF